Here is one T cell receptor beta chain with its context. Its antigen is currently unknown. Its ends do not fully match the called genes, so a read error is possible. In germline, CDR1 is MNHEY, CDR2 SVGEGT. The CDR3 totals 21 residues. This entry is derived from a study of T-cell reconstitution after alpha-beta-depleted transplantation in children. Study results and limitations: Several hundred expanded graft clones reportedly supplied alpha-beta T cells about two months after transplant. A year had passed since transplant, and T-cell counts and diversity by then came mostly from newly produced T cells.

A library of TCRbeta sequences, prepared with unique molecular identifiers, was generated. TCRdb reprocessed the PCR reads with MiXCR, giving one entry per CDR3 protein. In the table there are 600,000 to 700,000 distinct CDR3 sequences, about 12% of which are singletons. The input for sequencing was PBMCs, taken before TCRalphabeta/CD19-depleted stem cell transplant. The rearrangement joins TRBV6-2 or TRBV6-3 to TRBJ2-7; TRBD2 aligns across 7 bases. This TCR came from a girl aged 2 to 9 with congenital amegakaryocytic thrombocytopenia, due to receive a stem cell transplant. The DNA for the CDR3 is TGTGCCAGCGGTTATCCCCGGACTAGTGGGAGGGAAAGGCTTGGATCCTACGAGCAGTACTTC. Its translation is CASGYPRTSGRERLGSYEQYF.